This section outlines one TCR beta chain sequence together with its context. This sample is drawn from a study of shared clonotypes between healthy human individuals. This CDR3 spans 14 amino acids. The V gene lost 7 bases and the J gene lost 2 bases, with 12 bases spanning the gap. The germline CDR1 and CDR2 sequences are MDHEN and SYDVKM. The genomic DNA of each subset was split evenly across several immunoSEQ plates. Sequenced by immunoSEQ multiplex PCR; TCRdb stores in-frame clones only, minus some. The repertoire consists of approximately 1.5 million clones, with 98% occurring once and the leading ten covering approximately 0.4%.

This chain connects TRBV28 to TRBJ1-5; no clear D gene. The sequencing sample was made of naive CD4+ T cells sorted from blood. As for subset: CD45RA+ positively selected. This clonotype was obtained from a man younger than 40 in good health. The CDR3 DNA follows: TGTGCCAGCAACCCCCCGGGCCGCAATCAGCCCCAGCATTTT. Protein product: CASNPPGRNQPQHF.